This passage covers 10 T cell receptor beta chains from one sample sequenced in a study of blood T cell repertoires in COVID-19. Measured with immunoSEQ multiplex PCR; TCRdb has only the in-frame clones, and not every one. The sample lists roughly 20,000 clones; 85% to 95% were seen once. Material for sequencing was peripheral blood. Receptors originate from a woman between 45 and 65 years old with active COVID-19.

A single count supports this clone. This rearrangement joins TRBV19 to TRBJ2-7, with 9 bases aligning to TRBD1. V dropped 3 bases and J dropped 4; count of bases not matched to a gene: 7. This CDR3 comprises 15 residues. Looked up from germline, CDR1 is LNHDA and CDR2 is SQIVND (reference sequence). The CDR3 loop is CASSIPGQGGYEQYF. The CDR3 nucleotides read TGTGCCAGTAGTATTCCGGGACAGGGCGGGTACGAGCAGTACTTC.

This chain uses TRBV5-5 with TRBJ1-6; TRBD1 might be the D (6 bases). Trimming left V 0 bases short and J 9 bases short, with 16 bases between. This CDR3 is built from 16 residues. CDR1 is SGHKS and CDR2 is YYEKEE in the germline V gene (reference sequence). The CDR3 bases are TGTGCCAGCAGCTTGGGCAGGGGAGGGTTCGGTTCACCCCTCCACTTT. It encodes CASSLGRGGFGSPLHF.

J is TRBJ2-7 and V is TRBV19; 9 nucleotides align to TRBD1. This CDR3 has 15 amino acids. The junction had 8 bases not matched to a gene; V was cut back by 5 bases and J by 3 bases. Looked up from germline, CDR1 is LNHDA and CDR2 is SQIVND (reference sequence). CDR3 DNA sequence: TGTGCCAGTAGTCCCGGACAGGGGACCCTCTACGAGCAGTACTTC. Amino acid sequence: CASSPGQGTLYEQYF.

The chain combines TRBV5-4 with TRBJ2-3, with D unresolved. V was clipped by 4 bases and J by 0 bases, with 15 bases between them. CDR3 length: 16 amino acids. Germline-derived CDR1 and CDR2 are SGHNT and YYREEE (reference sequence). The CDR3 DNA follows: TGTGCCAGCAGCCCGTCCCCAGGCAGAAGCACAGATACGCAGTATTTT. This encodes CASSPSPGRSTDTQYF.

The chain couples TRBV28 to TRBJ2-7; no definite D call. Trimming pared 6 bases from V and 2 bases from J, leaving 14 bases between. The germline CDR1 and CDR2 sequences are MDHEN and SYDVKM. The CDR3 covers 14 residues. The CDR3 coding sequence is TGTGCCAGCAGCACCGCGTTGGGCGCCTACGAGCAGTACTTC. Residues: CASSTALGAYEQYF.

This chain connects TRBV2 to TRBJ2-5, with D unclear. Trimming left V 6 bases short and J 5 bases short, with 10 bases between. CDR3 size: 12 residues. Per germline, CDR1 SNHLY and CDR2 FYNNEI. CDR3 sequence: CASSAFGETQYF. CDR3 sequence (DNA): TGTGCCAGCAGCGCCTTCGGGGAGACCCAGTACTTC.

This chain joins TRBV30 and TRBJ2-4, with 9 bases lining up with TRBD1. Germline-derived CDR1 and CDR2 are GTSNPN and SVGIG (reference sequence). CDR3 length: 16 amino acids. With 0 bases clipped from V and 1 base from J, the junction kept 4 bases outside the gene matches. The CDR3: CAWSVTGGWAKNIQYF. The CDR3 nucleotides are TGTGCCTGGAGTGTAACAGGGGGCTGGGCCAAAAACATTCAGTACTTC.

This sequence joins TRBV28 and TRBJ1-2; maybe TRBD1 (6 bases). V lost 2 bases and J 5 bases, leaving 18 bases between the germline ends. CDR1 is MDHEN, CDR2 SYDVKM, per germline. The length of the CDR3 is 16 residues. CDR3 sequence reads: CASSLGGAERVYGYTF. The CDR3 region has the DNA TGTGCCAGCAGTTTAGGGGGGGCAGAGCGAGTATATGGCTACACCTTC.

This clone was observed a single time. The V call is TRBV7-9, the J call TRBJ2-2; 8 bases are a match to TRBD1. Trimming cost V 5 bases and J 4 bases; bases outside gene matches: 9. CDR1 and CDR2 from the germline V gene are SEHNR and FQNEAQ (reference sequence). This CDR3 contains 16 residues. CDR3: CASSQMTGASTGELFF. For the CDR3, the DNA is TGTGCCAGCAGCCAGATGACAGGGGCCTCCACCGGGGAGCTGTTTTTT.

The CDR3 protein is CASSSQGPRDIQYF. The CDR3 nucleotides are TGTGCCAGCAGCTCGCAGGGGCCCCGAGACATTCAGTACTTC. The genes are TRBV11-2 and TRBJ2-4; TRBD1 is a possible D gene (6 bases). V lost 4 bases and J lost 8, with 15 bases in between. Germline V lookup: CDR1 SGHAT, CDR2 FQNNGV. CDR3 length: 14 residues.